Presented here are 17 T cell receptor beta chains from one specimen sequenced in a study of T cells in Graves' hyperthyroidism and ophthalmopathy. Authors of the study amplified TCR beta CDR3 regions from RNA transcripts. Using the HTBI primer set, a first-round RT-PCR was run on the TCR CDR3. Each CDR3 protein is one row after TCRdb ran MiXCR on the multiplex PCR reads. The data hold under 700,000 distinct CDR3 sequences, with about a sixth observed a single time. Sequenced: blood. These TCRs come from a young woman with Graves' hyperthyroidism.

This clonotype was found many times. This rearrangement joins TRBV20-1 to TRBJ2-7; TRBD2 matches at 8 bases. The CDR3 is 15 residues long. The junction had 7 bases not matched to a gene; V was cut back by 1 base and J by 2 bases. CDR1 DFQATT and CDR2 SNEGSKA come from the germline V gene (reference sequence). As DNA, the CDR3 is TGCAGTGCTAGAGCCCCCAACGGGAGGGCCTACGAGCAGTACTTC. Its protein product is CSARAPNGRAYEQYF.

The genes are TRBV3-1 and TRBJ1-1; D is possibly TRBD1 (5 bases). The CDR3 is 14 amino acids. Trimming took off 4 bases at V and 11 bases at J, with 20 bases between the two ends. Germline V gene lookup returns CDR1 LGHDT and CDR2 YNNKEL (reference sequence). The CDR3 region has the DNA TGTGCCAGCAGCCCCTACCGCGGGGACCCCAGGGCTTTCTTT. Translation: CASSPYRGDPRAFF. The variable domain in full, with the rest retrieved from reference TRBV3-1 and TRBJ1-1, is DTAVSQTPKYLVTQMGNDKSIKCEQNLGHDTMYWYKQDSKKFLKIMFSYNNKELIINETVPNRFSPKSPDKAHLNLHINSLELGDSAVYFCASSPYRGDPRAFFGQGTRLTVV.

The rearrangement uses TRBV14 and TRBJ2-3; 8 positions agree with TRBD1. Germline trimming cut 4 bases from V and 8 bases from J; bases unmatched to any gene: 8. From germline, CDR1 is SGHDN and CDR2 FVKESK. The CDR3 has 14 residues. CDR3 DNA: TGTGCCAGCAGCCCTTGGGACAGGCCCGTTACGCAGTATTTT. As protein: CASSPWDRPVTQYF.

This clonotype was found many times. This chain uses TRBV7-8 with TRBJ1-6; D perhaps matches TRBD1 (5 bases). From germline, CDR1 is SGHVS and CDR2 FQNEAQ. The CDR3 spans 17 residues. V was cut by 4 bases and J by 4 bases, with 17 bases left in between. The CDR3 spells CASSSRAGQAYNSPLHF. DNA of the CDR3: TGTGCCAGCAGCTCTCGCGCAGGGCAGGCGTATAATTCACCCCTCCACTTT.

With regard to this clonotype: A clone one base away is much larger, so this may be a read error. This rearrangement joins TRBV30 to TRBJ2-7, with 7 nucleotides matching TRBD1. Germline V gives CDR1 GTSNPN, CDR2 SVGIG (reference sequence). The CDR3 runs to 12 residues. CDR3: CAWSKTGYELYF. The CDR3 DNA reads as TGTGCCTGGAGCAAGACAGGGTACGAGCTGTACTTC.

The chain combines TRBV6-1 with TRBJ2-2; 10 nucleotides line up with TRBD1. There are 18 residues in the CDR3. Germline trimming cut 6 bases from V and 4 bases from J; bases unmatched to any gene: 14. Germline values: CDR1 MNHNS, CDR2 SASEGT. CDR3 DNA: TGTGCCAGCAGCCGGGACAGGGGCACCGGCGTAGGCACCGGGGAGCTGTTTTTT. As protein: CASSRDRGTGVGTGELFF.

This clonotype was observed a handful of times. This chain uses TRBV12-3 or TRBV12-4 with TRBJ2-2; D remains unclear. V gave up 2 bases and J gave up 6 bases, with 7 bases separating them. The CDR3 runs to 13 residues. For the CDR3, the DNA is TGTGCCAGCAGTTTAATGGGCTCCGGGGAGCTGTTTTTT. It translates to CASSLMGSGELFF.

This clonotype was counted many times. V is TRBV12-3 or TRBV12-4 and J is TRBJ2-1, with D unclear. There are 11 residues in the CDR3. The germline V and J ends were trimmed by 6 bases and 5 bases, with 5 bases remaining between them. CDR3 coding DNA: TGTGCCAGCAGGGGCAACAATGAGCAGTTCTTC. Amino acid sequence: CASRGNNEQFF.

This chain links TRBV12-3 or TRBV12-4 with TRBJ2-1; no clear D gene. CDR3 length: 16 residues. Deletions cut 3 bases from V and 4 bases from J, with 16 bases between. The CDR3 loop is CASSLVLGGAYNEQFF. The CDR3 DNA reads TGTGCCAGCAGTTTGGTCCTGGGCGGAGCATACAATGAGCAGTTCTTC.

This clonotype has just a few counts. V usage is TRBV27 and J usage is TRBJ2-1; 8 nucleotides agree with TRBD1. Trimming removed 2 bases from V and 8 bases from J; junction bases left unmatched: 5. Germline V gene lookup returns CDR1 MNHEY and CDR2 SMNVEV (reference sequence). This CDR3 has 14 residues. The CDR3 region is CASSLISGGHEQFF. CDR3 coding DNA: TGTGCCAGCAGTTTAATATCAGGGGGCCATGAGCAGTTCTTC.

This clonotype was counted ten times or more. This chain's CDR3 is CSARDKTAGGGVSAFF. Written as DNA, the CDR3 is TGCAGTGCTAGAGATAAGACAGCCGGTGGGGGGGTGAGTGCTTTCTTT. The chain uses TRBV20-1 and TRBJ1-1, with D possibly matching TRBD1 (5 bases). CDR1 is DFQATT, CDR2 SNEGSKA, per germline (reference sequence). V was shortened by 0 bases and J by 11 bases, with 25 bases between the two germline ends. This CDR3 region has 16 residues.

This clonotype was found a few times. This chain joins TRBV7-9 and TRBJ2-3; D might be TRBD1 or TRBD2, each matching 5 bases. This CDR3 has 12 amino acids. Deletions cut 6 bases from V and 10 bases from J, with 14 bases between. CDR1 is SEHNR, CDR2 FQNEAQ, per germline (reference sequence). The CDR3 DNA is TGTGCCAGCAGTGACTCGAGGGGTGCGCAGTATTTT. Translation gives CASSDSRGAQYF.

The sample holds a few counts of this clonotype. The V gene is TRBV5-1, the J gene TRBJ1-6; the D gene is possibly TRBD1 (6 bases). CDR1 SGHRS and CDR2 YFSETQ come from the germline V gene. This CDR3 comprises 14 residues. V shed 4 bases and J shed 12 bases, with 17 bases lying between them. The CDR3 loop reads CASSPSRDTRPLHF. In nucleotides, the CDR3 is TGCGCCAGCAGCCCTAGCCGGGACACAAGACCCCTCCACTTT.

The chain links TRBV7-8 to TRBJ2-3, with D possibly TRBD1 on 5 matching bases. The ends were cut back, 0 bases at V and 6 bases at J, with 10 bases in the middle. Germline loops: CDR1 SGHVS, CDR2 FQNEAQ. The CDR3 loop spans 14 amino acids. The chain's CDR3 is CASSLAIKGDTQYF. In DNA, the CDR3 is TGTGCCAGCAGCTTAGCGATAAAGGGGGATACGCAGTATTTT.

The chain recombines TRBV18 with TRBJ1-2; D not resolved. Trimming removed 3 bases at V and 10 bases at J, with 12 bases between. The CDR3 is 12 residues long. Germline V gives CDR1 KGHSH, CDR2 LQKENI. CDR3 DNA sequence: TGTGCCAGCTCACCTGAAGAAAAGTCCTACACCTTC. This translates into CASSPEEKSYTF.

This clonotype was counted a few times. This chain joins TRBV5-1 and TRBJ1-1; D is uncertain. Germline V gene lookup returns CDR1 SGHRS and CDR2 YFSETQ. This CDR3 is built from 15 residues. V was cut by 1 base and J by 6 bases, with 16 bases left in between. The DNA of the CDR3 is TGCGCCAGCAGCTTGACGGTCTCCCTTCGCGCTGAAGCTTTCTTT. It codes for CASSLTVSLRAEAFF.

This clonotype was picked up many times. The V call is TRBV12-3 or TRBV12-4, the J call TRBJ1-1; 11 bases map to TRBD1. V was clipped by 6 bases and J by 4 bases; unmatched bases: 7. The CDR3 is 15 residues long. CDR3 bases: TGTGCCAGCAGAAGGACAGGGGGCAAGAGCACTGAAGCTTTCTTT. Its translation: CASRRTGGKSTEAFF.